The 18 T cell receptor beta chains below all came from one sample that was sequenced in a study of T cell repertoires in cytomegalovirus infection. TCRdb re-called the reads with MiXCR, one entry per CDR3 protein. The profile shows about 300,000 distinct CDR3 sequences, around 10% of them singletons. Source material: PBMCs. The source of these receptors is a human donor in good health (CMV status not recorded). Some clones in this sample may be carry-over from other donors' samples.

This clonotype was detected only a few times. V is TRBV10-3 and J is TRBJ1-2; D uncertain. The length of the CDR3 is 13 residues. CDR1 and CDR2 (germline): ENHRY, SYGVKD. Trimming stripped 6 bases from V and 8 bases from J, with 16 bases between. CDR3: CAIRARDSEGYTF. CDR3 DNA sequence: TGTGCCATCAGGGCGCGGGATTCGGAAGGCTACACCTTC.

This clonotype has ten or more counts. V usage is TRBV6-1 and J usage is TRBJ2-3, with 9 bases matching TRBD2. Germline-derived CDR1 and CDR2 are MNHNS and SASEGT. V trimming: 5 bases; J trimming: 6 bases; junction bases outside the gene matches: 6. This CDR3 spans 14 amino acids. In DNA, the CDR3 is TGTGCCAGCAGTCCAGGGACTAGCATCGATACGCAGTATTTT. It translates to CASSPGTSIDTQYF.

This clonotype was recorded at least ten times. This chain links TRBV11-3 with TRBJ2-3; 8 bases align to TRBD2. Germline lookup yields CDR1 SGHNT and CDR2 YENEEA. There are 16 residues in the CDR3. Trimming took 0 bases from V and 0 from J; bases not matched to a gene: 2. The CDR3 DNA reads TGTGCCAGCAGCTTAGATAGCGGGGCCAGCACAGATACGCAGTATTTT. Translation: CASSLDSGASTDTQYF.

This clonotype was recorded a few times. The chain joins TRBV29-1 to TRBJ2-7; D perhaps matches TRBD2 (5 bases). There are 13 residues in the CDR3. In germline, CDR1 is SQVTM, CDR2 ANQGSEA. V shed 4 bases and J shed 0 bases, with 10 bases lying between them. The CDR3 nucleotides read TGCAGCGTTGCGGACTCTGGCTCCTACGAGCAGTACTTC. This sequence encodes CSVADSGSYEQYF.

This clonotype was picked up many times. The chain links TRBV7-2 to TRBJ2-7; 7 nucleotides agree with TRBD2. Trimming took 3 bases from V and 5 from J; bases not matched to a gene: 10. CDR1 and CDR2 (germline): SGHTA, FQGNSA. This CDR3 contains 15 residues. The CDR3 DNA sequence: TGTGCCAGCAGCTTTTCCGGGACTACCCCCAACGAGCAGTACTTC. Translation: CASSFSGTTPNEQYF.

This clonotype was observed at least ten times. The J gene is TRBJ2-7, the V gene TRBV7-2, with 13 bases fitting TRBD2. The germline gives CDR1 SGHTA, CDR2 FQGNSA. CDR3 length equals 16 residues. After removal of 4 bases from V and 4 bases from J, the junction contained 7 bases not matched to a gene. The CDR3 nucleotides are TGTGCCAGCAGCTCTACTTTACTAGCGGGGGGGTACGAGCAGTACTTC. Its protein is CASSSTLLAGGYEQYF.

This clonotype came up many times. This rearrangement joins TRBV19 to TRBJ2-7; 8 bases fit TRBD1. Per germline, CDR1 LNHDA and CDR2 SQIVND (reference sequence). The CDR3 covers 16 residues. V trimming: 4 bases; J trimming: 3 bases; junction bases outside the gene matches: 11. The CDR3 region is CASSKNLGQGNYEQYF. CDR3 DNA: TGTGCCAGTAGTAAGAACCTCGGACAGGGAAACTACGAGCAGTACTTC. Filled out from reference TRBV19 and TRBJ2-7, the complete variable domain reads DGGITQSPKYLFRKEGQNVTLSCEQNLNHDAMYWYRQDPGQGLRLIYYSQIVNDFQKGDIAEGYSVSREKKESFPLTVTSAQKNPTAFYLCASSKNLGQGNYEQYFGPGTRLTVT.

This clonotype was seen at least ten times. The chain carries TRBV28 and TRBJ1-1; D is ambiguous. Trimming removed 10 bases at V and 1 base at J, with 13 bases between. The CDR3 is 13 residues long. Germline V CDR1 and CDR2: MDHEN, SYDVKM. The CDR3 loop is CATVPYWNTEAFF. For the CDR3, the DNA is TGTGCCACCGTACCCTACTGGAACACTGAAGCTTTCTTT.

This clonotype was observed at least ten times. The chain joins TRBV10-3 to TRBJ2-7; no reliable D call. Germline V gene lookup returns CDR1 ENHRY and CDR2 SYGVKD. The CDR3 has 13 residues. V was pared by 0 bases and J by 4 bases, with 7 bases between. The CDR3 here is CAISESLGYEQYV. The CDR3 DNA sequence: TGTGCCATCAGTGAGTCTTTGGGGTACGAGCAGTACGTC.

This sequence joins TRBV5-1 and TRBJ2-2; perhaps TRBD1 as D (6 bases). The CDR3 contains 15 residues. Germline V gene data show CDR1 as SGHRS and CDR2 as YFSETQ. The V end was cut by 0 bases, the J end by 3 bases, with 9 bases between. The CDR3 region is CASSLGNRDTGELFF. The CDR3 DNA is TGCGCCAGCAGCTTGGGGAACAGGGACACCGGGGAGCTGTTTTTT. Full variable domain (remainder filled in from reference TRBV5-1 and TRBJ2-2): KAGVTQTPRYLIKTRGQQVTLSCSPISGHRSVSWYQQTPGQGLQFLFEYFSETQRNKGNFPGRFSGRQFSNSRSEMNVSTLELGDSALYLCASSLGNRDTGELFFGEGSRLTVL.

On this clonotype: No DNA is shown, since the ends of the CDR3 on it are uncertain; the CDR3 is the one TCRdb lists. CDR3 in amino acids: CASSSSDTQETQYF. The rearrangement uses TRBV27 and TRBJ2-5; TRBD1 reflects the table's D call only, with no check against the DNA. Germline V gene lookup returns CDR1 MNHEY and CDR2 SMNVEV (reference sequence). From its first to its last residue, the CDR3 has 14 amino acids.

The J gene is TRBJ1-5, the V gene TRBV24-1, with TRBD1 as a possible D gene (5 bases). The CDR3 is 15 residues long. V gave up 2 bases and J gave up 2 bases, with 9 bases separating them. CDR1 is KGHDR, CDR2 SFDVKD, per germline. The CDR3 DNA reads TGTGCCACCAGTGATTCAGGGTGCGGCAATCAGCCCCAGCATTTT. Its protein is CATSDSGCGNQPQHF.

The rearrangement uses TRBV6-2 or TRBV6-3 and TRBJ1-1; TRBD1 matches 7 bases. Trimming at V came to 7 bases and at J to 5 bases, leaving 10 bases not matched to a gene. This CDR3 is 14 amino acids long. CDR1 is MNHEY and CDR2 is SVGEGT in the germline V gene. The DNA of the CDR3 is TGTGCCAGCACTCTCCGGGACAGACGGACTGAAGCTTTCTTT. It encodes CASTLRDRRTEAFF.

This clonotype showed up many times. The chain is built from TRBV6-6 and TRBJ2-1; 9 positions agree with TRBD2. CDR3 size: 15 residues. V shed 8 bases, J shed 9 bases, and the junction held 14 bases outside the gene matches. From germline, CDR1 is MNHNY and CDR2 SVGAGI (reference sequence). In DNA form, the CDR3 reads TGTGCCAGCCAAAGGGGCGGGGGGGCCTTGGTTGAGCAGTTCTTC. Translated: CASQRGGGALVEQFF.

V gene TRBV20-1 combines with J gene TRBJ2-5, with a weak D call TRBD2 (6 bases). The CDR3 runs to 13 residues. Germline CDR1 and CDR2: DFQATT and SNEGSKA (reference sequence). V lost 6 bases and J lost 3, with 14 bases in between. The CDR3 DNA reads as TGCAGTGCCCCTTTATCGGGGGAAGAGACCCAGTACTTC. Translation gives CSAPLSGEETQYF.

This clonotype has at least ten counts. This sequence joins TRBV7-8 and TRBJ1-4; D call uncertain. The V end lost 5 bases, the J end lost 0 bases, and 16 bases lay between the germline ends. The CDR3 is made up of 17 amino acids. Looked up from germline, CDR1 is SGHVS and CDR2 is FQNEAQ. CDR3 in amino acids: CASSSLADFATNEKLFF. CDR3 coding DNA: TGTGCCAGCAGCAGCTTAGCGGATTTTGCAACTAATGAAAAACTGTTTTTT.

Note on this clonotype: A read error may be the cause here, since a much bigger clone is one base away. V is TRBV7-3 and J is TRBJ2-1; TRBD1 agrees at 7 bases. The length of the CDR3 is 16 residues. Germline V gene sequence: CDR1 SGHTA, CDR2 FQGTGA. The CDR3 protein is CASSLLPGGKSDEQLF. CDR3 bases: TGTGCCAGCAGCTTATTACCAGGGGGTAAATCCGATGAGCAGCTCTTC.

The table lists this clonotype with many counts. For the CDR3, the DNA is TGTGCCAGCAAGAAGGGCCCCTACGAGCAGTACGTC. Encoded protein: CASKKGPYEQYV. The J gene is TRBJ2-7, the V gene TRBV2; D gene ambiguous. V lost 7 bases, J lost 2 bases, and 9 bases lay in between. The CDR3 extends over 12 amino acids. From germline, CDR1 is SNHLY and CDR2 FYNNEI.